This T cell receptor beta chain was identified during a study of blood T cell repertoires in COVID-19. Across the whole study: Whether acute or convalescent, the COVID-19 samples came from the United States, Italy and Spain.

The method was immunoSEQ multiplex PCR; TCRdb's version includes in-frame clones alone and lacks a portion of them. The table includes about 240,000 clones, around 85% detected once. Germline V CDR1 and CDR2: MNHEY, SVGAGI. Trimming took 4 bases from V and 3 from J, leaving 10 bases between them. The CDR3 spans 14 residues. The sequence was obtained from an older woman with active or convalescent COVID-19. The chain joins TRBV6-5 to TRBJ1-5, with a possible D match to TRBD1 (6 bases). The sample consisted of peripheral blood. The CDR3 bases are TGTGCCAGCAGTTCCGCGGGGGCCAATCAGCCCCAGCATTTT. This sequence encodes CASSSAGANQPQHF.